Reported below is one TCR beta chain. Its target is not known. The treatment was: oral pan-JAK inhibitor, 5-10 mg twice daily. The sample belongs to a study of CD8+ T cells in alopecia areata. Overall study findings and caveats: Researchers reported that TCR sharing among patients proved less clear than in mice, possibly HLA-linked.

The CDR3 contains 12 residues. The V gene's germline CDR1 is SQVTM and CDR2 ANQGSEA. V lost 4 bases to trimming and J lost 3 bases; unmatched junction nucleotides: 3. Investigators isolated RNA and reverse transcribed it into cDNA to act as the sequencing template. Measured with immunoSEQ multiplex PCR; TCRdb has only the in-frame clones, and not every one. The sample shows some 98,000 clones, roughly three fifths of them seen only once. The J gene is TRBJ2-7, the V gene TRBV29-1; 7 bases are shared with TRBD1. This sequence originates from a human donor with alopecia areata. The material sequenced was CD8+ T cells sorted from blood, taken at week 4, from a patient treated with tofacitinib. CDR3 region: CSVGGQFYEQYF. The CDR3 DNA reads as TGCAGCGTTGGGGGACAGTTCTACGAGCAGTACTTC.